These 21 T cell receptor beta chains were all obtained from the same sample, sequenced in a study of CD8 T cells in ankylosing spondylitis. Via MiXCR, TCRdb re-called the 5' RACE reads, giving one row per CDR3 protein. The data contain some 340,000 distinct CDR3 sequences, approximately 15% of them singletons. Input material: blood, either unsorted or a sorted T cell fraction (not recorded which). These receptors were taken from a male donor with ankylosing spondylitis or in good health (not recorded which).

This clonotype has only a few counts. This chain joins TRBV5-4 and TRBJ2-3; D call uncertain. This CDR3 has 13 amino acids. CDR1 SGHNT and CDR2 YYREEE come from the germline V gene (reference sequence). Trimming pared 0 bases from V and 2 bases from J, leaving 4 bases between. CDR3 sequence (DNA): TGTGCCAGCAGCTTGGAGTTCACAGATACGCAGTATTTT. This sequence encodes CASSLEFTDTQYF. Filled out from reference TRBV5-4 and TRBJ2-3, the complete variable domain reads ETGVTQSPTHLIKTRGQQVTLRCSSQSGHNTVSWYQQALGQGPQFIFQYYREEENGRGNFPPRFSGLQFPNYSSELNVNALELDDSALYLCASSLEFTDTQYFGPGTRLTVL.

This clonotype was observed many times. A junction end diverges from the germline sequence, so it may reflect a read error. J is TRBJ1-1 and V is TRBV10-2, with D uncertain. The CDR3 consists of 12 residues. Germline V gene sequence: CDR1 WSHSY, CDR2 SAAADI. The CDR3 loop is CASSEQTTGAFF. The CDR3 DNA reads as TGCGCCAGCAGTGAACAGACGACTGGAGCTTTCTTT.

This chain uses TRBV10-3 with TRBJ2-7; tentative D call: TRBD2 (5 bases). Germline CDR1 ENHRY, CDR2 SYGVKD. Trimming shortened V by 3 bases and J by 5 bases, and 11 bases separated the two germline ends. This CDR3 has 13 amino acids. The CDR3 region has the DNA TGTGCCATCAGTGATTCGAGGGTAGACGAGCAGTACTTC. Its protein product is CAISDSRVDEQYF.

The table lists this clonotype with a few counts. The chain carries TRBV5-1 and TRBJ1-5; 11 bases align to TRBD1. The CDR3 is made up of 16 amino acids. Unmatched junction bases numbered 3, after V lost 3 bases and J lost 1 base. From germline, CDR1 is SGHRS and CDR2 YFSETQ. The CDR3 reads CASSYGDRGSNQPQHF. The CDR3 coding sequence is TGCGCCAGCAGCTATGGGGACAGGGGGAGCAATCAGCCCCAGCATTTT.

This clonotype was seen a few times. The chain links TRBV7-9 to TRBJ1-2; 7 bases map to TRBD1. V dropped 5 bases and J dropped 4; count of bases not matched to a gene: 10. CDR3 length: 15 residues. Germline V gene data show CDR1 as SEHNR and CDR2 as FQNEAQ (reference sequence). The CDR3 protein is CASSVPQGFSYGYTF. The CDR3 DNA reads as TGTGCCAGCAGCGTACCACAGGGGTTCAGCTATGGCTACACCTTC. The entire variable domain, with the rest obtained from reference TRBV7-9 and TRBJ1-2, is as follows: DTGVSQNPRHKITKRGQNVTFRCDPISEHNRLYWYRQTLGQGPEFLTYFQNEAQLEKSRLLSDRFSAERPKGSFSTLEIQRTEQGDSAMYLCASSVPQGFSYGYTFGSGTRLTVV.

This clonotype was observed a handful of times. The genes are TRBV25-1 and TRBJ2-2, with 8 bases that match TRBD2. Germline V lookup: CDR1 MGHDK, CDR2 SYGVNS. V trimming: 3 bases; J trimming: 8 bases; junction bases outside the gene matches: 11. The CDR3 spans 16 residues. Here the CDR3 reads CASSDSASGLRGELFF. The CDR3 DNA follows: TGTGCCAGCAGTGACTCCGCTAGCGGGCTCCGGGGGGAGCTGTTTTTT. The whole variable domain, remainder taken from reference TRBV25-1 and TRBJ2-2, is EADIYQTPRYLVIGTGKKITLECSQTMGHDKMYWYQQDPGMELHLIHYSYGVNSTEKGDLSSESTVSRIRTEHFPLTLESARPSHTSQYLCASSDSASGLRGELFFGEGSRLTVL.

This clonotype occurred many times. The chain couples TRBV7-2 to TRBJ1-6; no clear D gene. There are 15 residues in the CDR3. The V gene's germline CDR1 is SGHTA and CDR2 FQGNSA. V was cut by 0 bases and J by 4 bases, with 7 bases left in between. The chain's CDR3 is CASSLAGSYNSPLHF. In DNA, the CDR3 is TGTGCCAGCAGCTTAGCAGGGTCTTATAATTCACCCCTCCACTTT.

The sample holds many counts of this clonotype. The chain employs TRBV4-1 and TRBJ2-7; D might be TRBD1 (6 bases). Trimming pared 0 bases from V and 5 bases from J, leaving 17 bases between. Germline V gene sequence: CDR1 MGHRA, CDR2 YSYEKL. This CDR3 comprises 16 residues. CDR3 DNA: TGCGCCAGCAGCCAAGATCAAAGTAGGGCAGGGGACGAGCAGTACTTC. Its translation: CASSQDQSRAGDEQYF.

V usage is TRBV7-9 and J usage is TRBJ2-1; possible D gene TRBD2, 5 bases. The V end was cut by 3 bases, the J end by 7 bases, with 16 bases between. The CDR3 is 15 amino acids. CDR1 SEHNR and CDR2 FQNEAQ come from the germline V gene (reference sequence). CDR3 sequence: CASSLSGYSGNEQFF. The DNA for the CDR3 is TGTGCCAGCAGCTTGAGCGGTTACTCGGGGAATGAGCAGTTCTTC.

In its sample, this clonotype was seen a few times. The chain has TRBV20-1 and TRBJ1-1; no reliable D call. Per the germline V gene, CDR1 is DFQATT and CDR2 is SNEGSKA (reference sequence). This CDR3 is built from 13 residues. Trimming took 1 base from V and 0 from J, leaving 6 bases between them. CDR3 bases: TGCAGTGCTAGAGTAGACATGAACACTGAAGCTTTCTTT. It specifies CSARVDMNTEAFF.

The chain recombines TRBV6-5 with TRBJ2-7, with a possible D match to TRBD1 (6 bases). The ends were cut back, 4 bases at V and 0 bases at J, with 13 bases in the middle. CDR1 MNHEY and CDR2 SVGAGI come from the germline V gene. The CDR3 loop spans 15 amino acids. CDR3 nucleotide sequence: TGTGCCAGCAGTTCCCAGGACAGTAGCTCCTACGAGCAGTACTTC. Translating it yields CASSSQDSSSYEQYF.

This clonotype was counted between two and nine times. This sequence joins TRBV9 and TRBJ1-1; D possibly corresponds to TRBD1 (5 bases). Deletions cut 4 bases from V and 0 bases from J, with 10 bases between. CDR3 length equals 14 residues. The germline CDR1 and CDR2 sequences are SGDLS and YYNGEE. This CDR3 reads CASSPRQLNTEAFF. The CDR3 region has the DNA TGTGCCAGCAGCCCCCGACAGTTGAACACTGAAGCTTTCTTT.

This clonotype was picked up many times. The chain recombines TRBV5-5 with TRBJ2-2; D remains ambiguous. The CDR3 runs 14 residues. V gave up 0 bases and J gave up 5 bases, with 8 bases separating them. The germline V gene encodes CDR1 SGHKS and CDR2 YYEKEE (reference sequence). The DNA for the CDR3 is TGTGCCAGCAGCTTGGAGCTGAGAACCGGGGAGCTGTTTTTT. Its translation is CASSLELRTGELFF.

This clonotype has more than one count but fewer than ten. The V gene is TRBV29-1, the J gene TRBJ2-2; 8 bases align to TRBD2. J was trimmed by 6 bases and V by 8 bases; bases with no gene match: 5. The CDR3 sequence is 12 residues long. Per germline, CDR1 SQVTM and CDR2 ANQGSEA. The CDR3 protein is CSHRGGPGELFF. As DNA, the CDR3 is TGCAGCCACCGGGGGGGGCCCGGGGAGCTGTTTTTT.

This clonotype appeared a few times. The rearrangement links TRBV29-1 to TRBJ1-1; D possibly corresponds to TRBD1 (6 bases). The CDR3 is made up of 14 amino acids. Germline loops: CDR1 SQVTM, CDR2 ANQGSEA. DNA of the CDR3: TGCAGTTACCGTCAGGGGCCTTTGAACACTGAAGCTTTCTTT. This gives the protein CSYRQGPLNTEAFF.

The V call is TRBV6-1, the J call TRBJ1-6; D is unresolved. Trimming removed 10 bases from V and 10 bases from J, with 20 bases in between. Germline loops: CDR1 MNHNS, CDR2 SASEGT. The CDR3 extends over 14 amino acids. CDR3 bases: TGTGCCACCATTGCGGCCAGGATGGGCTCACCCCTCCACTTT. Translated, it gives CATIAARMGSPLHF.

This clonotype was seen a few times. The gene calls are TRBV28 and TRBJ1-2; D call uncertain. Between the trimmed V and J ends, which lost 1 base and 5 bases, there was a span of 11 bases. This CDR3 is built from 14 residues. Per germline, CDR1 MDHEN and CDR2 SYDVKM. CDR3 in amino acids: CASSLSTGGYGYTF. The CDR3 DNA follows: TGTGCCAGCAGTTTATCTACGGGAGGGTATGGCTACACCTTC.

This clonotype was observed a handful of times. The chain is built from TRBV12-3 or TRBV12-4 and TRBJ2-3; 11 nucleotides line up with TRBD2. The CDR3 is 15 residues long. The V and J ends lost 5 bases and 2 bases, in that order; junction bases with no gene match: 3. The CDR3 nucleotides read TGTGCCAGCAGTATGGGACTAGCGGACACAGATACGCAGTATTTT. The encoded protein is CASSMGLADTDTQYF.

This sequence joins TRBV5-4 and TRBJ2-2; D uncertain. The CDR3 covers 16 residues. The V gene's germline CDR1 is SGHNT and CDR2 YYREEE (reference sequence). V was trimmed by 0 bases and J by 0 bases, leaving 9 bases between them. The CDR3 nucleotides are TGTGCCAGCAGCTTGGGCGCCAGTTCGAACACCGGGGAGCTGTTTTTT. As protein: CASSLGASSNTGELFF.

The J gene is TRBJ1-1, the V gene TRBV6-1; D is unresolved. The germline gives CDR1 MNHNS, CDR2 SASEGT. CDR3 length: 13 residues. The V and J ends lost 3 bases and 0 bases respectively, with 5 bases between them. The CDR3 region is CASSESVNTEAFF. As DNA, the CDR3 is TGTGCCAGCAGTGAGTCGGTGAACACTGAAGCTTTCTTT.

V and J are TRBV11-3 and TRBJ2-1; D is perhaps TRBD1 (6 bases). The CDR3 contains 14 residues. The germline V gene has CDR1 SGHNT and CDR2 YENEEA. The V end was cut by 7 bases, the J end by 1 base, with 11 bases between. CDR3 amino acids: CASKTTGSYNEQFF. CDR3 bases: TGTGCCAGCAAAACGACAGGTTCCTACAATGAGCAGTTCTTC.